One sample yielded the 5 T cell receptor beta chains listed below, sequenced in a study of cytomegalovirus exposure and HLA in healthy donors. It was with 60 Vbeta and 13 Jbeta primers that the PCR ran. Repertoires were generated with immunoSEQ multiplex PCR, while TCRdb's copy carries only in-frame clones and drops some. The table has some 190,000 clones, over 60% seen once. The sample comprised PBMCs. The receptors stem from a woman between 40 and 55 years old in good health and CMV-seronegative.

In its sample, this clone was seen once. The rearrangement joins TRBV19 to TRBJ1-2; D possibly corresponds to TRBD1 (6 bases). The CDR3 runs 17 residues. Germline CDR1 reads LNHDA; CDR2 reads SQIVND (reference sequence). The V end was cut by 3 bases, the J end by 0 bases, with 17 bases between. In DNA, the CDR3 is TGTGCCAGTAGTATGGGGGCAGTGGATCTTTCTAACTATGGCTACACCTTC. Its protein is CASSMGAVDLSNYGYTF. Complete variable domain (other parts from reference TRBV19 and TRBJ1-2): DGGITQSPKYLFRKEGQNVTLSCEQNLNHDAMYWYRQDPGQGLRLIYYSQIVNDFQKGDIAEGYSVSREKKESFPLTVTSAQKNPTAFYLCASSMGAVDLSNYGYTFGSGTRLTVV.

This clone appeared a single time. The chain uses TRBV7-3 and TRBJ1-1, with D perhaps matching TRBD1 (5 bases). V was clipped by 0 bases and J by 4 bases, with 12 bases between them. Germline lookup yields CDR1 SGHTA and CDR2 FQGTGA. CDR3 length: 15 residues. CDR3 sequence reads: CASSLTGGIGTEAFF. CDR3 in DNA: TGTGCCAGCAGCTTAACGGGGGGGATTGGCACTGAAGCTTTCTTT.

Only a few counts were recorded for this clone. The CDR3 DNA is TGTGCCAGCAGCAAGACGACAGGTCAGACCTACGAGCAGTACTTC. Its translation: CASSKTTGQTYEQYF. The rearrangement uses TRBV21-1 and TRBJ2-7; no check of the table's D call, TRBD1, against the DNA was made. TRBV21-1 is designated a pseudogene. The CDR3 sequence is 15 residues long.

The chain couples TRBV5-1 to TRBJ2-1; 12 bases align to TRBD2. The length of the CDR3 is 14 residues. J was trimmed by 6 bases and V by 4 bases; bases with no gene match: 2. CDR1 is SGHRS, CDR2 YFSETQ, per germline. This chain's CDR3 is CASSLTSGSNEQFF. CDR3 coding DNA: TGCGCCAGCAGCCTGACTAGCGGGAGCAATGAGCAGTTCTTC. The full variable domain, with the rest looked up from reference TRBV5-1 and TRBJ2-1, is KAGVTQTPRYLIKTRGQQVTLSCSPISGHRSVSWYQQTPGQGLQFLFEYFSETQRNKGNFPGRFSGRQFSNSRSEMNVSTLELGDSALYLCASSLTSGSNEQFFGPGTRLTVL.

The sample holds a few counts of this clone. The chain uses TRBV5-4 and TRBJ2-7, with 7 bases fitting TRBD1. The junction had 4 bases not matched to a gene; V was cut back by 4 bases and J by 0 bases. Looked up from germline, CDR1 is SGHNT and CDR2 is YYREEE (reference sequence). This CDR3 region has 14 residues. In DNA form, the CDR3 reads TGTGCCAGCAGCCCTGCAGGGGGCTCCTACGAGCAGTACGTC. It yields the protein CASSPAGGSYEQYV.